The present T cell receptor (beta chain) was sequenced within a study of T-cell reconstitution after alpha-beta-depleted transplantation in children. Preparation of the TCRbeta library involved a method that used unique molecular identifiers. TCRdb used MiXCR to reprocess the PCR reads, holding one entry per CDR3 protein. The sample holds about 340,000 distinct CDR3 sequences, around 15% seen once. The length of the CDR3 is 13 residues. V was clipped by 3 bases and J by 6 bases, with 11 bases between them. Germline CDR1 MGHRA, CDR2 YSYEKL. Specimen: PBMCs, mostly from graft donor cells, collected 360 days after TCRalphabeta/CD19-depleted stem cell transplant. The V gene is TRBV4-1, the J gene TRBJ1-1; a weak D match, TRBD1 (5 bases). The clonotype originates from a male patient aged 2-15 years who had a stem cell transplant for acute lymphoblastic leukemia, so the T cells may come from the graft donor. This CDR3 reads CASSQGEPPEAFF. CDR3 bases: TGCGCCAGCAGCCAGGGGGAACCCCCTGAAGCTTTCTTT.